The 25 T cell receptor beta chains in this list originate from one sample, sequenced in a study of Graves' ophthalmopathy and Graves' hyperthyroidism. The authors amplified TCR beta CDR3 regions, and they did so from RNA transcripts for repertoire sequencing. In the first round, RT-PCR was carried out with HTBI primers, and a multiplex PCR formed the second round. Using its own MiXCR run on the multiplex PCR reads, TCRdb lists one record per CDR3 protein. The sample contains around 1.1 million distinct CDR3 sequences, about two fifths of which appear only once. The specimen was peripheral blood or thyroid tissue (not recorded which). Receptors were obtained from an adult man with Graves' hyperthyroidism.

This chain uses TRBV12-3 or TRBV12-4 with TRBJ1-4, with TRBD1 matching over 9 bases. The CDR3 has 13 amino acids. V shed 5 bases and J 9 bases; nucleotides not matched to a gene: 4. The CDR3 loop is CASSAGTGKKLFF. CDR3 DNA sequence: TGTGCCAGCAGTGCCGGGACAGGGAAAAAACTGTTTTTT.

In its sample, this clonotype was seen a few times. The J gene is TRBJ1-1, the V gene TRBV7-2; weak D call: TRBD1 (6 bases). This CDR3 spans 14 amino acids. Germline CDR1 and CDR2: SGHTA and FQGNSA. V was pared by 5 bases and J by 10 bases, with 20 bases between. CDR3 sequence reads: CASSPVGGSSAAFF. CDR3 nucleotides: TGTGCCAGCAGCCCTGTTGGGGGCAGCTCAGCAGCTTTCTTT. The whole variable domain, filled in from reference TRBV7-2 and TRBJ1-1, reads GAGVSQSPSNKVTEKGKDVELRCDPISGHTALYWYRQSLGQGLEFLIYFQGNSAPDKSGLPSDRFSAERTGGSVSTLTIQRTQQEDSAVYLCASSPVGGSSAAFFGQGTRLTVV.

A single count supports this clonotype. Given a much more abundant clone one base away, this may be a read error. The missing conserved phenylalanine or tryptophan at the end of this CDR3 makes a read error likely. The chain links TRBV10-2 to TRBJ2-7, with D perhaps matching TRBD2 (6 bases). With 6 bases removed from V and 5 bases from J, the gap between germline ends came to 17 bases. Germline assignment: CDR1 WSHSY and CDR2 SAAADI. This CDR3 has 14 amino acids. CDR3 bases: TGCGCCAGCAGCTTGATGGGGCCGGGGGACGAGCAGTACCTC. The encoded protein is CASSLMGPGDEQYL.

This clonotype was observed at least ten times. V and J are TRBV20-1 and TRBJ1-5; D remains unclear. Germline V gene sequence: CDR1 DFQATT, CDR2 SNEGSKA (reference sequence). Deletions cut 4 bases from V and 6 bases from J, with 13 bases between. This CDR3 contains 13 residues. CDR3 sequence (DNA): TGCAGTGCTAAACCCGGTGGTGGTCAGCCCCAGCATTTT. It translates to CSAKPGGGQPQHF.

This clonotype came up many times. The chain joins TRBV6-6 to TRBJ1-4; tentatively, D is TRBD1 (5 bases). The CDR3 runs to 14 residues. Between the trimmed V and J ends, which lost 6 bases and 7 bases, there was a span of 15 bases. CDR1 and CDR2 from the germline V gene are MNHNY and SVGAGI (reference sequence). CDR3 amino acids: CASRSNGGGEKLFF. CDR3 in DNA: TGTGCCAGCAGATCCAATGGTGGGGGTGAAAAACTGTTTTTT.

This clonotype was recorded at least ten times. The rearrangement links TRBV20-1 to TRBJ2-2; 9 bases agree with TRBD2. Germline V CDR1 and CDR2: DFQATT, SNEGSKA (reference sequence). The trim removed 0 bases at V and 7 bases at J, leaving 9 bases unmatched. The CDR3 covers 16 residues. Written as DNA, the CDR3 is TGCAGTGCTAGAGACCGAGCGGGAGGAGGGGGCGGGGAGCTGTTTTTT. Protein product: CSARDRAGGGGGELFF.

This clonotype was picked up a small number of times. This chain joins TRBV24-1 and TRBJ2-5, with TRBD2 identical over 10 bases. Unmatched junction bases numbered 12, after V lost 11 bases and J lost 10 bases. The CDR3 length is 13 residues. Per the germline V gene, CDR1 is KGHDR and CDR2 is SFDVKD. The CDR3 sequence is CAIGGSGRADQYF. CDR3 nucleotide sequence: TGTGCCATAGGTGGAAGCGGGAGGGCCGACCAGTACTTC.

This clonotype turned up a few times. This rearrangement joins TRBV4-3 to TRBJ1-1, with 10 bases aligning to TRBD1. The CDR3 totals 16 residues. The germline V gene encodes CDR1 LGHNA and CDR2 YSLEER. J gave up 3 bases and V 3 bases, and 7 bases lay outside the gene matches. The CDR3 sequence is CASSHSDRGLDTEAFF. The DNA of the CDR3 is TGCGCCAGCAGCCACTCAGACAGGGGGCTGGACACTGAAGCTTTCTTT.

Of note for this clonotype: Its ends do not fully match the called genes, so a read error is possible. This chain joins TRBV20-1 and TRBJ1-2; the D is unclear. Per the germline V gene, CDR1 is DFQATT and CDR2 is SNEGSKA (reference sequence). The CDR3 extends over 11 amino acids. The CDR3 DNA follows: TGCAGTGCTTGGGATTACAGACGAGGACGCTTC. Encoded protein: CSAWDYRRGRF.

There are many counts of this clonotype. This chain joins TRBV7-7 and TRBJ2-5, with D perhaps matching TRBD1 (7 bases). This CDR3 spans 14 amino acids. Trimming removed 5 bases from V and 7 bases from J, with 17 bases in between. From germline, CDR1 is SSHAT and CDR2 FNYEAQ (reference sequence). CDR3 sequence (DNA): TGTGCCAGCAGCCCGGGGACAGCGGAGGGGACCCAGTACTTC. This translates into CASSPGTAEGTQYF.

At least ten counts were recorded for this clonotype. The chain is built from TRBV7-2 and TRBJ1-4; D is unresolved. Germline V gene data show CDR1 as SGHTA and CDR2 as FQGNSA. Between the trimmed V and J ends, which lost 4 bases and 8 bases, there was a span of 11 bases. The CDR3 is 13 amino acids. The CDR3 DNA sequence: TGTGCCAGCAGCTCTCGTCAACTGGAAAAACTGTTTTTT. This sequence encodes CASSSRQLEKLFF.

Only a few counts were recorded for this clonotype. The V call is TRBV5-4, the J call TRBJ1-2; a possible D gene is TRBD1 (5 bases). The V gene lost 5 bases and the J gene lost 3 bases, with 20 bases spanning the gap. This CDR3 contains 16 residues. In germline, CDR1 is SGHNT, CDR2 YYREEE (reference sequence). CDR3 nucleotides: TGTGCCAGCAGAGGTCGGGGATACGGGACGGACTATGGCTACACCTTC. Its protein is CASRGRGYGTDYGYTF.

In this sample, this clonotype turned up a few times. A read error may produce the germline difference seen at one junction end. The CDR3 DNA reads TGTGCCAGCAGCCAAGATCGCGGGGCTTTTAACTATGGCTACACCTTC. Residues: CASSQDRGAFNYGYTF. V is TRBV5-1 and J is TRBJ1-2; TRBD1 is a possible D gene (5 bases). Germline assignment: CDR1 SGHRS and CDR2 YFSETQ. The CDR3 is 16 amino acids.

This clonotype was detected many times. The chain carries TRBV2 and TRBJ1-5, with D perhaps TRBD1 (5 bases). Germline V CDR1 and CDR2: SNHLY, FYNNEI. There are 14 residues in the CDR3. The V gene lost 4 bases and the J gene lost 2 bases, with 9 bases spanning the gap. In DNA form, the CDR3 reads TGTGCCAGCAGTGTACAGGCAGGCAATCAGCCCCAGCATTTT. Amino acids: CASSVQAGNQPQHF.

This chain uses TRBV7-9 with TRBJ2-7; TRBD1 might be the D (6 bases). This CDR3 has 15 amino acids. Germline V lookup: CDR1 SEHNR, CDR2 FQNEAQ (reference sequence). Trimming removed 5 bases at V and 0 bases at J, with 14 bases between. The CDR3 loop is CASSGRDTISYEQYF. The CDR3 region has the DNA TGTGCCAGCAGCGGCCGGGACACAATCTCCTACGAGCAGTACTTC.

A remark on this clonotype: A much larger clone differs from this one at a single base, so this may be a read error. The V call is TRBV20-1, the J call TRBJ2-7, with TRBD2 matching over 11 bases. Per germline, CDR1 DFQATT and CDR2 SNEGSKA (reference sequence). V trimming: 1 base; J trimming: 1 base; junction bases outside the gene matches: 3. The CDR3 is 15 residues long. The CDR3 region has the DNA TGCAGTGCTAGAGTAGCGGGGGGGGCATCCTACGAGCAGTACTTC. It translates to CSARVAGGASYEQYF.

V usage is TRBV25-1 and J usage is TRBJ1-3; D gene uncertain. The germline V gene encodes CDR1 MGHDK and CDR2 SYGVNS. The CDR3 is 14 residues long. Trimming took 7 bases from V and 5 from J, leaving 15 bases between them. The CDR3 region is CASKDGVTRNTIYF. The CDR3 DNA is TGTGCCAGCAAGGACGGGGTCACTAGAAACACCATATATTTT.

This clonotype came up a few times. J is TRBJ2-2 and V is TRBV4-3, with D perhaps TRBD1 or TRBD2 (6 bases each). The germline CDR1 and CDR2 sequences are LGHNA and YSLEER. The CDR3 covers 15 residues. Trimming left V 4 bases short and J 4 bases short, with 13 bases between. As DNA, the CDR3 is TGCGCCAGCAGCCGGGAAGGGGGGCGCACCGGGGAGCTGTTTTTT. It specifies CASSREGGRTGELFF.

This clonotype was observed at least ten times. V gene TRBV7-9 combines with J gene TRBJ1-5, with D possibly matching TRBD1 (6 bases). The V gene's germline CDR1 is SEHNR and CDR2 FQNEAQ (reference sequence). The CDR3 spans 15 residues. V gave up 1 base and J gave up 7 bases, with 14 bases separating them. The DNA for the CDR3 is TGTGCCAGCAGCTTAGGTTGGGGGGCGAGCCAGCCCCAGCATTTT. Protein: CASSLGWGASQPQHF. Full variable domain (outside the CDR3, taken from reference TRBV7-9 and TRBJ1-5): DTGVSQNPRHKITKRGQNVTFRCDPISEHNRLYWYRQTLGQGPEFLTYFQNEAQLEKSRLLSDRFSAERPKGSFSTLEIQRTEQGDSAMYLCASSLGWGASQPQHFGDGTRLSIL.

This clonotype was seen a few times. J is TRBJ2-7 and V is TRBV7-9; D might be TRBD2 (6 bases). The ends were cut back, 0 bases at V and 3 bases at J, with 15 bases in the middle. Germline assignment: CDR1 SEHNR and CDR2 FQNEAQ (reference sequence). This CDR3 comprises 16 residues. Here the CDR3 reads CASSLAGGDGGYEQYF. CDR3 DNA: TGTGCCAGCAGCTTAGCAGGAGGGGACGGAGGCTACGAGCAGTACTTC.

This sequence joins TRBV30 and TRBJ2-7; 7 nucleotides agree with TRBD1. Trimming at V came to 2 bases and at J to 5 bases, leaving 9 bases not matched to a gene. This CDR3 is built from 14 residues. Germline CDR1 and CDR2: GTSNPN and SVGIG (reference sequence). The chain's CDR3 is CAWSNRDRRNEQYF. CDR3 sequence (DNA): TGTGCCTGGAGTAACCGGGACAGAAGGAACGAGCAGTACTTC.

The V call is TRBV7-9, the J call TRBJ2-5; the D gene is possibly TRBD2 (5 bases). This CDR3 region has 13 residues. The ends were cut back, 5 bases at V and 7 bases at J, with 14 bases in the middle. Germline CDR1 SEHNR, CDR2 FQNEAQ (reference sequence). CDR3 DNA sequence: TGTGCCAGCAGCCCGATAGCGACGGGGACCCAGTACTTC. It encodes CASSPIATGTQYF. The full variable domain, completed using reference TRBV7-9 and TRBJ2-5, is DTGVSQNPRHKITKRGQNVTFRCDPISEHNRLYWYRQTLGQGPEFLTYFQNEAQLEKSRLLSDRFSAERPKGSFSTLEIQRTEQGDSAMYLCASSPIATGTQYFGPGTRLLVL.

About this clonotype itself: A much larger clone differs from this one at a single base, so this may be a read error. The chain couples TRBV20-1 to TRBJ1-1; weak D call: TRBD1 (6 bases). The germline V gene has CDR1 DFQATT and CDR2 SNEGSKA (reference sequence). V lost 0 bases and J lost 2, with 10 bases in between. The CDR3 has 14 amino acids. In DNA form, the CDR3 reads TGCAGTGCTAGAGATCTGGACAGCAACACTGAAGCTTTCTTT. Protein sequence: CSARDLDSNTEAFF.

In this sample, this clonotype turned up a few times. The V and J genes are TRBV5-6 and TRBJ2-2; D gene ambiguous. Germline CDR1 is SGHDT and CDR2 is YYEEEE. The CDR3 loop spans 15 amino acids. The germline V and J ends were trimmed by 0 bases and 6 bases, with 12 bases remaining between them. The CDR3 here is CASSLEGGRPGELFF. The CDR3 coding sequence is TGTGCCAGCAGCTTGGAGGGCGGACGCCCCGGGGAGCTGTTTTTT.

This clonotype was counted a few times. The V gene is TRBV2, the J gene TRBJ1-1, with D uncertain. Per the germline V gene, CDR1 is SNHLY and CDR2 is FYNNEI. The CDR3 is 14 residues long. V shed 8 bases and J shed 0 bases, with 13 bases lying between them. CDR3 sequence reads: CASSPGYVNTEAFF. As DNA, the CDR3 is TGTGCCAGCTCCCCCGGGTACGTGAACACTGAAGCTTTCTTT.